The 15 T cell receptor beta chains below were found in one sample sequenced in a study of PD-1 blockade in classical Hodgkin lymphoma. Profiling relied on immunoSEQ multiplex PCR, and the TCRdb table lists in-frame clones only, not all of them. The sample lists over 20,000 clones, nearly 80% occurring once. Each patient's relapse followed autologous stem cell transplantation, and brentuximab vedotin exposure varied. The source material was peripheral blood mononuclear cells (PBMCs), sampled at baseline. The origin of the receptors is a human donor with classical Hodgkin lymphoma.

The CDR3 nucleotides are TGTGCCAGCAGCCCGCGGGGTCTCGAGACCCAGTACTTC. This gives the protein CASSPRGLETQYF. This chain joins TRBV5-4 and TRBJ2-5, with D maybe TRBD2 (6 bases). V dropped 4 bases and J dropped 5 bases, with 12 bases sitting between them. CDR1 and CDR2 from the germline V gene are SGHNT and YYREEE (reference sequence). CDR3 length: 13 amino acids.

This clone was observed a few times. The same CDR3 is also encoded by other DNA sequences in this sample. The chain recombines TRBV7-2 with TRBJ1-1; a possible D gene is TRBD1 (6 bases). Trimming pared 0 bases from V and 1 base from J, leaving 6 bases between. Germline assignment: CDR1 SGHTA and CDR2 FQGNSA. The length of the CDR3 is 14 residues. The DNA for the CDR3 is TGTGCCAGCAGCTTAGCAGGGGGGAACACTGAAGCTTTCTTT. Its protein product is CASSLAGGNTEAFF.

J is TRBJ2-2 and V is TRBV10-3; TRBD2 agrees at 7 bases. The CDR3 extends over 15 amino acids. J gave up 6 bases and V 0 bases, and 4 bases lay outside the gene matches. Germline CDR1 and CDR2: ENHRY and SYGVKD. The CDR3 coding sequence is TGTGCCATCAGTGAGTCTGTTCGGGGGGCCGGGGAGCTGTTTTTT. It translates to CAISESVRGAGELFF.

This clone is medium-sized. V is TRBV30 and J is TRBJ1-1, with D perhaps TRBD1 (6 bases). The V end lost 2 bases, the J end lost 0 bases, and 10 bases lay between the germline ends. The CDR3 contains 14 residues. The germline gives CDR1 GTSNPN, CDR2 SVGIG (reference sequence). The CDR3 protein is CAWSSYRVNTEAFF. The CDR3, as DNA: TGTGCCTGGAGTTCGTACAGGGTGAACACTGAAGCTTTCTTT.

V is TRBV7-9 and J is TRBJ1-5; D gene unclear. The germline V gene encodes CDR1 SEHNR and CDR2 FQNEAQ (reference sequence). V was shortened by 3 bases and J by 0 bases, with 3 bases between the two germline ends. This CDR3 region has 13 residues. The CDR3 here is CASSFTSNQPQHF. Here the CDR3 DNA reads TGTGCCAGCAGCTTCACTAGCAATCAGCCCCAGCATTTT.

The chain recombines TRBV6-1 with TRBJ2-7; 8 bases map to TRBD2. The CDR3 consists of 15 residues. J was trimmed by 0 bases and V by 7 bases; bases with no gene match: 8. Germline V lookup: CDR1 MNHNS, CDR2 SASEGT. The CDR3 DNA reads TGTGCCAGCATGCCCCTGGCGGGGGGCTCCTACGAGCAGTACTTC. This codes for CASMPLAGGSYEQYF.

This clone was counted only a few times. The gene calls are TRBV4-1 and TRBJ2-3; D uncertain. The CDR3 runs to 12 residues. The germline V and J ends were trimmed by 1 base and 4 bases, with 3 bases remaining between them. Germline CDR1 and CDR2: MGHRA and YSYEKL. The DNA for the CDR3 is TGCGCCAGCAGCCAAGGTCCAGATACGCAGTATTTT. Protein: CASSQGPDTQYF.

The rearrangement uses TRBV18 and TRBJ2-2; possibly TRBD1 for D (6 bases). V lost 6 bases and J 2 bases, leaving 13 bases between the germline ends. This CDR3 comprises 15 residues. CDR1 and CDR2 from the germline V gene are KGHSH and LQKENI. The CDR3 DNA follows: TGTGCCAGCTCGGGACAAGCGCTTAACACCGGGGAGCTGTTTTTT. It codes for CASSGQALNTGELFF.

The chain joins TRBV5-1 to TRBJ2-3, with D uncertain. This CDR3 has 14 amino acids. Per the germline V gene, CDR1 is SGHRS and CDR2 is YFSETQ. The V end lost 0 bases, the J end lost 2 bases, and 7 bases lay between the germline ends. CDR3: CASSLALNTDTQYF. As DNA, the CDR3 is TGCGCCAGCAGCTTGGCCTTGAACACAGATACGCAGTATTTT. Full variable domain (missing parts from reference TRBV5-1 and TRBJ2-3): KAGVTQTPRYLIKTRGQQVTLSCSPISGHRSVSWYQQTPGQGLQFLFEYFSETQRNKGNFPGRFSGRQFSNSRSEMNVSTLELGDSALYLCASSLALNTDTQYFGPGTRLTVL.

A few counts support this clone. The chain links TRBV7-2 to TRBJ1-2; 7 bases are a match to TRBD1. After removal of 3 bases from V and 4 bases from J, the junction contained 8 bases not matched to a gene. The germline gives CDR1 SGHTA, CDR2 FQGNSA. The CDR3 consists of 15 residues. The CDR3 region has the DNA TGTGCCAGCAGCTTGAGACAGGGAAGATTCTATGGCTACACCTTC. Translation gives CASSLRQGRFYGYTF.

J is TRBJ1-1 and V is TRBV19, with D possibly matching TRBD1 (5 bases). V lost 1 base, J lost 8 bases, and 11 bases lay in between. Germline loops: CDR1 LNHDA, CDR2 SQIVND (reference sequence). CDR3 size: 13 residues. In nucleotides, the CDR3 is TGTGCCAGTAGTATAGGAGTACAGGTAGAAGCTTTCTTT. Its translation: CASSIGVQVEAFF.

J is TRBJ2-5 and V is TRBV6-5; D may correspond to TRBD1 or TRBD2 (5 bases each). Germline-derived CDR1 and CDR2 are MNHEY and SVGAGI. Trimming left V 6 bases short and J 6 bases short, with 17 bases between. This CDR3 is built from 14 residues. The CDR3 DNA reads as TGTGCCAGCAGGCCCGTCGGGGCTCTGAAGACCCAGTACTTC. Amino acid sequence: CASRPVGALKTQYF.

The rearrangement uses TRBV7-2 and TRBJ2-7; 11 bases line up with TRBD2. The germline V gene has CDR1 SGHTA and CDR2 FQGNSA. There are 15 residues in the CDR3. V lost 4 bases to trimming and J lost 6 bases; unmatched junction nucleotides: 8. The CDR3 protein is CASSSTTSGVSEQYF. The CDR3 DNA follows: TGTGCCAGCAGCTCGACGACTAGCGGGGTTTCCGAGCAGTACTTC.

The chain has TRBV5-4 and TRBJ2-1; D is ambiguous. V dropped 1 base and J dropped 8 bases, with 10 bases sitting between them. Germline CDR1 is SGHNT and CDR2 is YYREEE (reference sequence). There are 13 residues in the CDR3. The CDR3 bases are TGTGCCAGCAGCTTGCCACAGTTGCATGAGCAGTTCTTC. The encoded protein is CASSLPQLHEQFF.

The chain uses TRBV27 and TRBJ2-7; 7 bases fit TRBD2. V shed 1 base and J 7 bases; nucleotides not matched to a gene: 13. The CDR3 consists of 16 residues. Germline V gene sequence: CDR1 MNHEY, CDR2 SMNVEV (reference sequence). CDR3 sequence reads: CASSLLSLAVPAEQYF. The DNA for the CDR3 is TGTGCCAGCAGTTTATTGAGTCTAGCGGTTCCTGCTGAGCAGTACTTC.